A selection of T cell receptor beta chains follows, all from one sample in a study of shared clonotypes between healthy human individuals. Profiling relied on immunoSEQ multiplex PCR, and the TCRdb table lists in-frame clones only, not all of them. The sample lists some 2,000,000 clones, about 95% seen once, with more than 0.1% in the top ten. Sequences were obtained from naive CD4+ T cells sorted from blood. Receptors were obtained from a man aged 18-30 years in good health. The CDR3 runs from the conserved cysteine through the conserved F or W. A D gene is named only where the DNA matches it firmly. A row's size may be missing; if present it is once, few, many or a size class.

TRBJ1-2	TRBV5-8	NA	14	NA	TGTGCCAGCAGAACAGGCGGCTACATTTATGGCTACACCTTC	CASRTGGYIYGYTF
TRBJ2-2	TRBV7-2	NA	16	NA	TGTGCCAGCAGCTTAGGGAAACAGGGCTGGACCGGGGAGCTGTTTTTT	CASSLGKQGWTGELFF
TRBJ1-5	TRBV6-1	NA	15	NA	TGTGCCAGCAGTGGAGGGAGCTGGGGCAATCAGCCCCAGCATTTT	CASSGGSWGNQPQHF
TRBJ2-1	TRBV14	NA	17	NA	TGTGCCAGCAGCCCACAGTCGAGGGTCGTTTGGGACAATGAGCAGTTCTTC	CASSPQSRVVWDNEQFF
TRBJ2-3	TRBV5-1	NA	14	NA	TGCGCCAGCAGCCAGGAACCGAGCACAGATACGCAGTATTTT	CASSQEPSTDTQYF
TRBJ1-3	TRBV5-1	NA	16	NA	TGCGCCAGCAGCTTGAGGGTCGGATTGACTGGAAACACCATATATTTT	CASSLRVGLTGNTIYF
TRBJ1-1	TRBV5-4	NA	16	TRBD1	TGTGCCAGCAGCCTAGCTAGGACAGGGGCTCTCACTGAAGCTTTCTTT	CASSLARTGALTEAFF
TRBJ1-2	TRBV5-6	NA	12	NA	TGTGCCAGCAGCTTGGGTAGGGATGGCTACACCTTC	CASSLGRDGYTF
TRBJ2-2	TRBV5-4	NA	13	NA	TGTGCCAGCAGCTTGGAACAGGGCCAGGAGCTGTTTTTT	CASSLEQGQELFF
TRBJ2-3	TRBV25-1	once	17	NA	TGTGCCAGCAGTGCAACGTTCGGGGGGCGCAGTACAGATACGCAGTATTTT	CASSATFGGRSTDTQYF
TRBJ2-5	TRBV2	once	12	TRBD2	TGTGCCAGCGAACTAGCGCGCGAGACCCAGTACTTC	CASELARETQYF
TRBJ1-1	TRBV5-1	NA	13	NA	TGCGCCAGCATCCACGGGAAGAACACTGAAGCTTTCTTT	CASIHGKNTEAFF
TRBJ2-2	TRBV11-2	NA	15	NA	TGTGCCAGCAGCGAGCGGACGGACCGGACCGGGGAGCTGTTTTTT	CASSERTDRTGELFF
TRBJ1-2	TRBV5-6	NA	15	TRBD1	TGTGCCAGCAGCGGTCGGGACAGTCCCAACTATGGCTACACCTTC	CASSGRDSPNYGYTF
TRBJ1-4	TRBV6-1	NA	14	NA	TGTGCCAGCAGTGAGGACTTAACTAATGAAAAACTGTTTTTT	CASSEDLTNEKLFF
TRBJ1-3	TRBV28	NA	14	TRBD1	TGTGCCAGCAGTCCCCCGGGACAGCGAAACACCATATATTTT	CASSPPGQRNTIYF
TRBJ2-5	TRBV5-1	NA	16	NA	TGCGCCAGCAGCTTGGAATCAGGATACCTCCAAGAGACCCAGTACTTC	CASSLESGYLQETQYF
TRBJ1-6	TRBV28	NA	16	NA	TGTGCCAGCAGTTCATTCTATGGGAAGGATAATTCACCCCTCCACTTT	CASSSFYGKDNSPLHF
TRBJ1-4	TRBV2	NA	14	NA	TGTGCCAGCAGTGGTGCGGGCTTGGGTGAAAAACTGTTTTTT	CASSGAGLGEKLFF
TRBJ2-1	TRBV19	NA	14	NA	TGTGCCAGTAGTTTCGACGGCTCCTACAATGAGCAGTTCTTC	CASSFDGSYNEQFF
TRBJ1-2	TRBV5-1	once	16	TRBD1	TGCGCCAGCAGCCCGGTCGGGACAGGGGGCGGCTATGGCTACACCTTC	CASSPVGTGGGYGYTF
TRBJ1-6	TRBV5-1	NA	16	TRBD1	TGCGCCAGCAGGCAACAGGGGGCCTCCTATAATTCACCCCTCCACTTT	CASRQQGASYNSPLHF
TRBJ2-5	TRBV25-1	NA	15	NA	TGTGCCAGCAGTGGGTCTAGGGGCCCCCAAGAGACCCAGTACTTC	CASSGSRGPQETQYF
TRBJ1-2	TRBV7-9	NA	15	TRBD1	TGTGCCAGCAGCCCGGACAGGGGGTCTATCTATGGCTACACCTTC	CASSPDRGSIYGYTF
TRBJ2-2	TRBV7-2	NA	16	TRBD2	TGTGCCAGCAGCTTATTTAGCGGGGGTAACACCGGGGAGCTGTTTTTT	CASSLFSGGNTGELFF
TRBJ1-2	TRBV2	NA	13	TRBD1	TGTGCCAGCAGGGCGGACAGGGGGTATGGCTACACCTTC	CASRADRGYGYTF
TRBJ1-2	TRBV15	NA	16	NA	TGTGCCACCAGCAGGCCGGGCCCGAAGATTCTCTATGGCTACACCTTC	CATSRPGPKILYGYTF
TRBJ1-5	TRBV2	NA	14	NA	TGTGCCAGCAGCGACAGGTTTAACAATCAGCCCCAGCATTTT	CASSDRFNNQPQHF
TRBJ1-3	TRBV7-2	NA	17	NA	TGTGCCAGCAGCTTTTCCGGGACGCCGAGCTCTGGAAACACCATATATTTT	CASSFSGTPSSGNTIYF
TRBJ2-5	TRBV4-1	once	16	TRBD1	TGCGCCAGCAGCCAAGATCCGGGACAGCGCCAAGAGACCCAGTACTTC	CASSQDPGQRQETQYF
TRBJ1-2	TRBV6-6	NA	14	TRBD1	TGTGCCAGCAGTTACTCGGACAGGGGGAGCGGCTACACCTTC	CASSYSDRGSGYTF
TRBJ2-1	TRBV4-3	NA	17	TRBD2	TGCGCCAGCAGCCAAGATCGGTTGCGGGAGGTGTACAATGAGCAGTTCTTC	CASSQDRLREVYNEQFF
TRBJ1-2	TRBV7-2	NA	14	TRBD1	TGTGCCAGCAGCTTAGGGCAGGGGGTAGGTGGCTACACCTTC	CASSLGQGVGGYTF
TRBJ2-3	TRBV28	NA	17	TRBD2	TGTGCCACCTCAGGGGCGGGAGTAGCGGGGATTGTCGGTACGCAGTATTTT	CATSGAGVAGIVGTQYF
TRBJ1-2	TRBV6-5	NA	14	NA	TGTGCCAGCAGTTCCGTCAGGGAGAGCTATGGCTACACCTTC	CASSSVRESYGYTF
TRBJ2-5	TRBV11-3	NA	15	NA	TGTGCCAGCAGCTTCTCAGACGGATCTCAAGAGACCCAGTACTTC	CASSFSDGSQETQYF
TRBJ2-7	TRBV6-6	NA	12	TRBD1	TGTGCCAGCCGGGACAGACCCTACGAGCAGTACTTC	CASRDRPYEQYF
TRBJ2-2	TRBV7-2	NA	14	NA	TGTGCCAGCAGCCAGACTCTGAACACCGGGGAGCTGTTTTTT	CASSQTLNTGELFF
TRBJ1-5	TRBV25-1	NA	13	NA	TGTGCCAGCAGTGGGGGCACAACTCAGCCCCAGCATTTT	CASSGGTTQPQHF
TRBJ2-3	TRBV19	NA	15	NA	TGTGCGAGTAGGAGGTCTGGAGATAGCACAGATACGCAGTATTTT	CASRRSGDSTDTQYF
TRBJ2-7	TRBV5-4	NA	14	NA	TGTGCCAGCAGCTTGGACGCGACAGTCCACGAGCAGTACTTC	CASSLDATVHEQYF
TRBJ2-1	TRBV4-1	NA	17	NA	TGCGCCAGCAGCCAACTAGGTAGGCGGCCTGACTACAATGAGCAGTTCTTC	CASSQLGRRPDYNEQFF
TRBJ1-2	TRBV2	NA	13	NA	TGTGCCAGCAGTGGGGGCGCGAGCTATGGCTACACCTTC	CASSGGASYGYTF
TRBJ1-2	TRBV28	NA	14	TRBD1	TGTGCCAGCAGTTCAGGGGGTCAAAACTATGGCTACACCTTC	CASSSGGQNYGYTF
TRBJ1-1	TRBV6-1	NA	13	NA	TGTGCCAGCAGTGAATTGAGGAACACTGAAGCTTTCTTT	CASSELRNTEAFF
TRBJ1-2	TRBV9	NA	16	NA	TGTGCCAGCAGCGGCAGCTTTCTGGCGGTCGACTATGGCTACACCTTC	CASSGSFLAVDYGYTF
TRBJ2-5	TRBV11-2	NA	14	NA	TGTGCCAGCAGGTTCCCCGGACCTCAAGAGACCCAGTACTTC	CASRFPGPQETQYF
TRBJ1-6	TRBV9	NA	15	NA	TGTGCCAGCAGCGTAGTTAGTGATTATAATTCACCCCTCCACTTT	CASSVVSDYNSPLHF
TRBJ2-1	TRBV6-1	NA	15	NA	TGTGCCAGCAGTGAACCCCCCAGTGGGTACAATGAGCAGTTCTTC	CASSEPPSGYNEQFF
TRBJ2-7	TRBV5-8	NA	14	NA	TGTGCCAGCAGCTCACTTGGGTCTACCTACGAGCAGTACTTC	CASSSLGSTYEQYF
TRBJ1-4	TRBV29-1	NA	12	TRBD1	TGCGGCGCACCGACAGGGAACGAAAAACTGTTTTTT	CGAPTGNEKLFF
TRBJ1-5	TRBV30	NA	12	NA	TGTGCCTGGAGCCGCTTTCAGGAGCCCCAGCATTTT	CAWSRFQEPQHF
TRBJ1-5	TRBV18	NA	14	NA	TGTGCCAGCTCACCGGAGGGGGTTGGTCAGCCCCAGCATTTT	CASSPEGVGQPQHF
TRBJ2-7	TRBV7-9	NA	15	TRBD1	TGTGCCAGCATCCCTCTCCGGGACAGGGCGCACGAGCAGTACTTC	CASIPLRDRAHEQYF
TRBJ2-5	TRBV7-2	NA	14	TRBD2	TGTGCCAGCAGACGGACTAGCGGGCAAGAGACCCAGTACTTC	CASRRTSGQETQYF
TRBJ2-5	TRBV29-1	NA	13	NA	TGCAGCGTTGAAGATCGTATGGTGGAGACCCAGTACTTC	CSVEDRMVETQYF